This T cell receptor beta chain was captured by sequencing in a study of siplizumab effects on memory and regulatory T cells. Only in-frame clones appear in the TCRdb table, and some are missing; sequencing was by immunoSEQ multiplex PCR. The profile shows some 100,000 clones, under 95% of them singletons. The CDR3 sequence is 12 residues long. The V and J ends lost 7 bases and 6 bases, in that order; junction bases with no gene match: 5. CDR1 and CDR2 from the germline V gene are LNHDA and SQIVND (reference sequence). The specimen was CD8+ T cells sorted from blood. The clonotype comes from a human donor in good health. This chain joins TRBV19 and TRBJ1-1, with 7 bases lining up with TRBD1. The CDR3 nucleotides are TGTGCCAGTATGAGAGGGGGCGCTGAAGCTTTCTTT. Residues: CASMRGGAEAFF.